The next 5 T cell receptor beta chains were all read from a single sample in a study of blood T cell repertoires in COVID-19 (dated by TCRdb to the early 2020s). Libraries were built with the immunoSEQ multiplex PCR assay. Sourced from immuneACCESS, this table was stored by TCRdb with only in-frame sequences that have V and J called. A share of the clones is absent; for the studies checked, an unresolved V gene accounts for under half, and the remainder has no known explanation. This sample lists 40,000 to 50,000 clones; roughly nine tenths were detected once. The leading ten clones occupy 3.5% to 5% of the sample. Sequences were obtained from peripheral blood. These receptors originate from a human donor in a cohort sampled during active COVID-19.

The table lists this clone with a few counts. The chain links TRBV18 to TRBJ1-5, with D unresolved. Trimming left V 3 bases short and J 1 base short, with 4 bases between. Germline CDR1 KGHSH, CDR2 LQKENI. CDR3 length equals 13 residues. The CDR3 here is CASSPSSNQPQHF. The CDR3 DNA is TGTGCCAGCTCACCCTCGAGCAATCAGCCCCAGCATTTT.

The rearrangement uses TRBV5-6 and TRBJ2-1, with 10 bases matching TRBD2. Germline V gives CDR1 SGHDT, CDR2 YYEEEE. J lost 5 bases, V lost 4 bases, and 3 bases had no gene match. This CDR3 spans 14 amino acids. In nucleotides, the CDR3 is TGTGCCAGCAGCCACGGACTAGCGGACAATGAGCAGTTCTTC. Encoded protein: CASSHGLADNEQFF.

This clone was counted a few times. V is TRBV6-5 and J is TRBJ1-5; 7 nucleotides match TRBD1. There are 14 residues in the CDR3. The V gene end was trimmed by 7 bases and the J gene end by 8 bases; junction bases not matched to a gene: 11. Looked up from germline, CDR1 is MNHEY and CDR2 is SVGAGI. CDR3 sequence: CASNRQGTREPQHF. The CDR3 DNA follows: TGTGCCAGCAATCGACAGGGCACGCGAGAGCCCCAGCATTTT.

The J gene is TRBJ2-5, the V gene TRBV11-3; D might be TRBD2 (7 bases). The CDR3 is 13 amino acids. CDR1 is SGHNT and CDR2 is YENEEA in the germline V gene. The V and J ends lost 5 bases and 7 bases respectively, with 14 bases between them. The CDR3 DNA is TGTGCCAGCAGCGTCGCGAGGGGGGGGACCCAGTACTTC. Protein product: CASSVARGGTQYF.

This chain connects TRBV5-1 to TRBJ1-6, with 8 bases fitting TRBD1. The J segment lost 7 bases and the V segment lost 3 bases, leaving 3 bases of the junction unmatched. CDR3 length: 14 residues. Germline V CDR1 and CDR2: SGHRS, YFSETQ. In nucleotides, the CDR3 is TGCGCCAGCAGCTCCGGGACAGGAAATTCACCCCTCCACTTT. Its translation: CASSSGTGNSPLHF. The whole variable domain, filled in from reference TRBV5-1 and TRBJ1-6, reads KAGVTQTPRYLIKTRGQQVTLSCSPISGHRSVSWYQQTPGQGLQFLFEYFSETQRNKGNFPGRFSGRQFSNSRSEMNVSTLELGDSALYLCASSSGTGNSPLHFGNGTRLTVT.